This TCR beta chain is from a study of identical twins. This CDR3 region has 14 residues. V was pared by 0 bases and J by 5 bases, with 7 bases between. Per germline, CDR1 MGHRA and CDR2 YSYEKL. This clonotype has more than one count but fewer than ten. TCRdb re-derived calls from the 5' RACE reads in MiXCR, one entry per CDR3 protein. The table shows some 570,000 distinct CDR3 sequences, with 20% to 25% occurring only once. The same data also contributed to another study, on yellow fever vaccine responses in identical twins.

Sequencing input: CD4+ T cells sorted from blood. This receptor was obtained from a woman aged 18-30 years in good health. The J gene is TRBJ2-2, the V gene TRBV4-1; unclear D gene. The CDR3 region is CASSQDTVTGELFF. The CDR3 DNA follows: TGCGCCAGCAGCCAAGATACCGTTACCGGGGAGCTGTTTTTT.